This paragraph covers one T cell receptor (beta chain) sequence. The sample comes from a study of cytomegalovirus exposure and HLA in healthy donors. The germline gives CDR1 WSHSY, CDR2 SAAADI. The CDR3 sequence is 14 residues long. Trimming at V came to 9 bases and at J to 8 bases, leaving 10 bases not matched to a gene. Researchers ran the PCR with 60 Vbeta and 13 Jbeta primers. Libraries were prepared by immunoSEQ multiplex PCR; TCRdb keeps only in-frame clonotypes and omits some of them. Of 150,000 to 200,000 clones in the sample, roughly 77% are singletons; the top ten hold approximately 2.1%. Sequenced input: PBMCs. This clonotype was obtained from a man over 45 in good health and CMV-seropositive. This sequence joins TRBV10-2 and TRBJ2-1, with 10 bases lining up with TRBD1. The CDR3 loop reads CASSRQGAADEQFF. DNA for the CDR3: TGCGCCAGTTCCAGACAGGGGGCTGCGGATGAGCAGTTCTTC.